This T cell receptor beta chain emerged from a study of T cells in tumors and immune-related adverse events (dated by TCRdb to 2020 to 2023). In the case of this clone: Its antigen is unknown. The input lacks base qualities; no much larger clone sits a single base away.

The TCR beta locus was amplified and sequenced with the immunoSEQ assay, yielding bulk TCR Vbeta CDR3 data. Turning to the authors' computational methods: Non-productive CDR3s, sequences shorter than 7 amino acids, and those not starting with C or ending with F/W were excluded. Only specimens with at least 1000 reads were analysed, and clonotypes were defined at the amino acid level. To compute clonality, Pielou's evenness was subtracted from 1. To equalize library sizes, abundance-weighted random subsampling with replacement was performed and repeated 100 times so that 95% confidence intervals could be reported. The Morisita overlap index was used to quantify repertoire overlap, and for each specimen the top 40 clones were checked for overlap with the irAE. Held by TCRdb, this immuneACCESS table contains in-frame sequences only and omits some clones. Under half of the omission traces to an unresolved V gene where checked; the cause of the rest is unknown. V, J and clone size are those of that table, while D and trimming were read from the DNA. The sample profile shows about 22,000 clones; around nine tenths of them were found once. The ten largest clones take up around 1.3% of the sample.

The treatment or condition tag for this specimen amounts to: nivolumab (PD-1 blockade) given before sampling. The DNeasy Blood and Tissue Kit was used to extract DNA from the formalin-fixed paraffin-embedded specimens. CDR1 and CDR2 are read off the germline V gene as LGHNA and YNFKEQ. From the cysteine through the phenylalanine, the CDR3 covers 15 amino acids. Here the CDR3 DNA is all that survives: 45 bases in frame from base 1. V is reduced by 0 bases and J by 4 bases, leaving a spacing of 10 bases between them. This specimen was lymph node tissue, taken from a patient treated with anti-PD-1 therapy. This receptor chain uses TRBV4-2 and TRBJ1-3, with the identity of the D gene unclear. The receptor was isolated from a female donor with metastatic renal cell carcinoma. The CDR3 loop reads CASSQDLSQGNTIYF. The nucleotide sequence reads TGTGCCAGCAGCCAAGATCTCTCACAGGGAAACACCATATATTTT.